This entry lists 31 T cell receptor beta chains sequenced from one sample in a study of OX40 agonist ivuxolimab in advanced cancers. The assay was immunoSEQ multiplex PCR, and TCRdb's table has in-frame clones only and misses some. The sample records about 55,000 clones, approximately 90% being singletons. The specimen was CD4+ or CD8+ T cells sorted from blood, collected in a trial of the OX40 agonist ivuxolimab. These receptor sequences come from an adult with an advanced solid tumor such as melanoma, head and neck, liver or kidney cancer.

V and J are TRBV7-9 and TRBJ2-7, with D possibly TRBD2 on 6 matching bases. V was trimmed by 6 bases and J by 5 bases, leaving 11 bases between them. CDR3 length: 12 amino acids. CDR1 SEHNR and CDR2 FQNEAQ come from the germline V gene (reference sequence). DNA of the CDR3: TGTGCCAGCAGTCCCTCTAGCGACGAGCAGTACTTC. The encoded protein is CASSPSSDEQYF.

The rearrangement links TRBV19 to TRBJ2-7, with a weak D call TRBD2 (5 bases). CDR1 is LNHDA and CDR2 is SQIVND in the germline V gene (reference sequence). The CDR3 totals 16 residues. V lost 7 bases, J lost 2 bases, and 21 bases lay in between. DNA of the CDR3: TGTGCCAGTACCAGCCAGGCAGGACGAGGGACCTACGAGCAGTACTTC. It encodes CASTSQAGRGTYEQYF. The complete variable domain, with remaining parts taken from reference TRBV19 and TRBJ2-7, reads DGGITQSPKYLFRKEGQNVTLSCEQNLNHDAMYWYRQDPGQGLRLIYYSQIVNDFQKGDIAEGYSVSREKKESFPLTVTSAQKNPTAFYLCASTSQAGRGTYEQYFGPGTRLTVT.

The rearrangement links TRBV5-4 to TRBJ1-2; TRBD1 matches 12 bases. Unmatched junction bases numbered 8, after V lost 4 bases and J lost 7 bases. There are 15 residues in the CDR3. Germline V lookup: CDR1 SGHNT, CDR2 YYREEE (reference sequence). This CDR3 reads CASSGRDRGRGGYTF. The DNA of the CDR3 is TGTGCCAGCAGCGGCCGGGACAGGGGGCGAGGTGGCTACACCTTC.

This chain connects TRBV5-4 to TRBJ2-5, with TRBD2 as a possible D gene (6 bases). CDR3 length: 12 residues. V dropped 2 bases and J dropped 4 bases, with 6 bases sitting between them. Germline lookup yields CDR1 SGHNT and CDR2 YYREEE (reference sequence). The CDR3 coding sequence is TGTGCCAGCAGCTTCGGGGGAGAGACCCAGTACTTC. As protein: CASSFGGETQYF.

The chain couples TRBV2 to TRBJ2-3; D is undetermined. V gave up 9 bases and J gave up 0 bases, with 7 bases separating them. From germline, CDR1 is SNHLY and CDR2 FYNNEI. The CDR3 runs 12 residues. CDR3 sequence reads: CASKGSTDTQYF. The CDR3 coding sequence is TGTGCCAGTAAAGGGAGCACAGATACGCAGTATTTT.

This clone was observed a few times. The gene calls are TRBV19 and TRBJ2-3, with 9 bases matching TRBD1. CDR1 is LNHDA and CDR2 is SQIVND in the germline V gene (reference sequence). The junction had 8 bases not matched to a gene; V was cut back by 5 bases and J by 2 bases. This CDR3 has 16 amino acids. CDR3 nucleotides: TGTGCCAGTAGTGAAGACAGGGGGTTATACACAGATACGCAGTATTTT. Translation: CASSEDRGLYTDTQYF.

The chain joins TRBV5-1 to TRBJ1-2; D gene uncertain. The CDR3 spans 13 residues. Germline V CDR1 and CDR2: SGHRS, YFSETQ. The germline V and J ends were trimmed by 4 bases and 0 bases, with 7 bases remaining between them. The CDR3 DNA follows: TGCGCCAGCAGCCCCTCCCCTAACTATGGCTACACCTTC. Protein sequence: CASSPSPNYGYTF.

The rearrangement joins TRBV6-5 to TRBJ1-2, with 8 positions matching TRBD1. Per germline, CDR1 MNHEY and CDR2 SVGAGI. With 6 bases clipped from V and 8 bases from J, the junction kept 8 bases outside the gene matches. This CDR3 spans 13 amino acids. Here the CDR3 reads CASSVDRVVGYTF. The CDR3 bases are TGTGCCAGCAGCGTGGACAGGGTAGTAGGCTACACCTTC.

This chain connects TRBV19 to TRBJ2-7; D is uncertain. V lost 7 bases, J lost 3 bases, and 19 bases lay in between. The CDR3 is 15 amino acids. Germline V gives CDR1 LNHDA, CDR2 SQIVND (reference sequence). This chain's CDR3 is CASTQTALAGYEQYF. CDR3 DNA sequence: TGTGCCAGTACCCAGACCGCCTTAGCAGGCTACGAGCAGTACTTC.

The V call is TRBV4-1, the J call TRBJ1-1; D is perhaps TRBD1 (5 bases). CDR3 size: 19 residues. V dropped 3 bases and J dropped 0 bases, with 23 bases sitting between them. In germline, CDR1 is MGHRA, CDR2 YSYEKL. The CDR3 loop is CASSQATFPVRGMNTEAFF. In DNA, the CDR3 is TGCGCCAGCAGCCAGGCCACTTTCCCCGTTCGGGGGATGAACACTGAAGCTTTCTTT.

The chain has TRBV6-5 and TRBJ2-5; TRBD1 aligns across 8 bases. The CDR3 extends over 14 amino acids. V was pared by 4 bases and J by 4 bases, with 5 bases of the junction left unmatched. The germline CDR1 and CDR2 sequences are MNHEY and SVGAGI. As DNA, the CDR3 is TGTGCCAGCAGTTTCGGACAGGGTGGAGAGACCCAGTACTTC. Its translation: CASSFGQGGETQYF.

CDR3 nucleotide sequence: TGTGCCAGCAGCCTAGGAGCTACGCAGTATTTT. Translated: CASSLGATQYF. V usage is TRBV11-3 and J usage is TRBJ2-3; D is unresolved. The CDR3 is made up of 11 amino acids. V lost 5 bases and J lost 8, with 8 bases in between. Germline CDR1 and CDR2: SGHNT and YENEEA.

This chain links TRBV5-6 with TRBJ2-1, with D uncertain. The CDR3 loop spans 12 amino acids. V lost 4 bases and J 9 bases, leaving 11 bases between the germline ends. Germline V gene lookup returns CDR1 SGHDT and CDR2 YYEEEE. The CDR3 is CASSLSVGEQFF. The DNA for the CDR3 is TGTGCCAGCAGCCTTTCCGTGGGTGAGCAGTTCTTC.

The rearrangement joins TRBV4-2 to TRBJ2-6; D is uncertain. The CDR3 totals 16 residues. Germline V lookup: CDR1 LGHNA, CDR2 YNFKEQ. V lost 0 bases and J 1 base, leaving 7 bases between the germline ends. CDR3 in DNA: TGTGCCAGCAGCCAAGATTACCTATCTGGGGCCAACGTCCTGACTTTC. This translates into CASSQDYLSGANVLTF.

The chain recombines TRBV6-5 with TRBJ2-2, with no clear D. The CDR3 length is 13 residues. Germline loops: CDR1 MNHEY, CDR2 SVGAGI. Trimming pared 4 bases from V and 4 bases from J, leaving 7 bases between. The CDR3 coding sequence is TGTGCCAGCAGTTGGATCCCCACCGGGGAGCTGTTTTTT. Its protein product is CASSWIPTGELFF.

This clone was observed once. The chain links TRBV12-5 to TRBJ2-5; TRBD1 matches 7 bases. The V segment lost 6 bases and the J segment 6 bases; nucleotides outside the gene matches: 7. Germline V CDR1 and CDR2: LGHNT, FRNRAP. This CDR3 spans 13 amino acids. The DNA of the CDR3 is TGTGCTAGTGGGGGAGACAGGGCGCAGACCCAGTACTTC. It is translated as CASGGDRAQTQYF. The variable domain in full, completed from reference TRBV12-5 and TRBJ2-5, reads DARVTQTPRHKVTEMGQEVTMRCQPILGHNTVFWYRQTMMQGLELLAYFRNRAPLDDSGMPKDRFSAEMPDATLATLKIQPSEPRDSAVYFCASGGDRAQTQYFGPGTRLLVL.

This clone was recorded once. The rearrangement joins TRBV19 to TRBJ1-1; D gene unclear. The CDR3 has 11 residues. The germline V gene encodes CDR1 LNHDA and CDR2 SQIVND (reference sequence). Trimming left V 0 bases short and J 11 bases short, with 7 bases between. CDR3 residues: CASSIDHRAFF. The CDR3 DNA is TGTGCCAGTAGTATAGATCACCGCGCTTTCTTT.

The CDR3 loop is CASNTGGDQPQHF. The CDR3 nucleotides read TGTGCCAGTAATACAGGGGGCGATCAGCCCCAGCATTTT. The chain joins TRBV19 to TRBJ1-5; 9 nucleotides match TRBD1. Germline CDR1 is LNHDA and CDR2 is SQIVND (reference sequence). The J segment lost 5 bases and the V segment lost 7 bases, leaving 3 bases of the junction unmatched. There are 13 residues in the CDR3.

This sequence joins TRBV18 and TRBJ2-3, with unresolved D. This CDR3 has 12 residues. V lost 3 bases and J lost 2, with 3 bases in between. CDR1 is KGHSH, CDR2 LQKENI, per germline. This CDR3 reads CASSPYTDTQYF. The CDR3 DNA follows: TGTGCCAGCTCACCTTACACAGATACGCAGTATTTT.

The chain combines TRBV11-2 with TRBJ2-1, with 7 bases that match TRBD1. After removal of 5 bases from V and 6 bases from J, the junction contained 19 bases not matched to a gene. Germline V CDR1 and CDR2: SGHAT, FQNNGV. The CDR3 length is 18 residues. The CDR3 DNA sequence: TGTGCCAGCAGCCTAGCTTTTCCGGACAGGAAGAGACGCAATGAGCAGTTCTTC. This gives the protein CASSLAFPDRKRRNEQFF.

J is TRBJ2-2 and V is TRBV7-3; D is uncertain. Trimming took off 5 bases at V and 6 bases at J, with 10 bases between the two ends. This CDR3 contains 13 residues. In germline, CDR1 is SGHTA, CDR2 FQGTGA. CDR3 DNA sequence: TGTGCCAGCAGCCCCACCGGGTCCGGGGAGCTGTTTTTT. The encoded protein is CASSPTGSGELFF.

This chain links TRBV5-1 with TRBJ2-1; 7 nucleotides match TRBD2. The CDR3 totals 15 residues. After removal of 2 bases from V and 4 bases from J, the junction contained 6 bases not matched to a gene. Germline lookup yields CDR1 SGHRS and CDR2 YFSETQ. This CDR3 reads CASSFRGEKYNEQFF. The CDR3 nucleotides read TGCGCCAGCAGCTTTCGGGGGGAAAAATACAATGAGCAGTTCTTC.

This clone was counted a few times. V is TRBV21-1 and J is TRBJ1-5. TRBV21-1 is a documented pseudogene. CDR3 size: 15 residues. The DNA of the CDR3 is TGTGCCAGCAGACCCGGACGGAAAAGCAATCAGCCCCAGCATTTT. Translation: CASRPGRKSNQPQHF.

This clone was detected only a few times. This chain links TRBV30 with TRBJ1-2, with D hard to call. Trimming removed 2 bases from V and 4 bases from J, with 8 bases in between. The CDR3 sequence is 12 residues long. Germline loops: CDR1 GTSNPN, CDR2 SVGIG (reference sequence). The CDR3 DNA reads as TGTGCCTGGAGTCTCGGGATCTATGGCTACACCTTC. Protein product: CAWSLGIYGYTF.

The chain is built from TRBV19 and TRBJ1-6, with TRBD1 identical over 8 bases. This CDR3 has 13 residues. V lost 10 bases to trimming and J lost 10 bases; unmatched junction nucleotides: 9. Germline values: CDR1 LNHDA, CDR2 SQIVND (reference sequence). The CDR3 nucleotides are TGTGCCACCGCCGGACAGGGACGGTCACCCCTCCACTTT. Translated: CATAGQGRSPLHF.

This chain uses TRBV28 with TRBJ2-1, with D unresolved. The CDR3 totals 12 residues. In germline, CDR1 is MDHEN, CDR2 SYDVKM. V was trimmed by 4 bases and J by 9 bases, leaving 10 bases between them. CDR3 residues: CASSSPVGEQFF. As DNA, the CDR3 is TGTGCCAGCAGTTCCCCGGTGGGTGAGCAGTTCTTC. The full variable domain, completed using reference TRBV28 and TRBJ2-1, is DVKVTQSSRYLVKRTGEKVFLECVQDMDHENMFWYRQDPGLGLRLIYFSYDVKMKEKGDIPEGYSVSREKKERFSLILESASTNQTSMYLCASSSPVGEQFFGPGTRLTVL.

The rearrangement joins TRBV30 to TRBJ2-7; 13 bases agree with TRBD2. The CDR3 contains 17 residues. Germline V gene data show CDR1 as GTSNPN and CDR2 as SVGIG (reference sequence). The V segment lost 3 bases and the J segment 3 bases; nucleotides outside the gene matches: 11. The CDR3 loop reads CAWRTSGRSERFYEQYF. The CDR3 DNA sequence: TGTGCCTGGAGGACTAGCGGGAGGTCCGAGAGATTCTACGAGCAGTACTTC.

For this clone: The junction departs from germline at one end; a sequencing error may be responsible. This chain uses TRBV18 with TRBJ1-1; weak D call: TRBD1 (6 bases). The length of the CDR3 is 18 residues. CDR1 and CDR2 (germline): KGHSH, LQKENI. CDR3 sequence: CAGSQNLPVERGDTEAFF. The CDR3 nucleotides are TGTGCCGGCTCACAAAATTTACCGGTCGAAAGGGGGGACACTGAAGCTTTCTTT.

V is TRBV30 and J is TRBJ2-3; 8 positions match TRBD1. The CDR3 has 16 amino acids. The V segment lost 3 bases and the J segment 4 bases; nucleotides outside the gene matches: 12. Germline CDR1 reads GTSNPN; CDR2 reads SVGIG (reference sequence). This CDR3 is CAWSRDRLKKADTQYF. DNA of the CDR3: TGTGCCTGGAGCCGGGACAGGTTAAAGAAGGCAGATACGCAGTATTTT. Full variable domain (rest looked up from reference TRBV30 and TRBJ2-3): SQTIHQWPATLVQPVGSPLSLECTVEGTSNPNLYWYRQAAGRGLQLLFYSVGIGQISSEVPQNLSASRPQDRQFILSSKKLLLSDSGFYLCAWSRDRLKKADTQYFGPGTRLTVL.

This clone was observed a few times. This chain links TRBV25-1 with TRBJ1-4; TRBD1 is a possible D gene (6 bases). The V gene lost 0 bases and the J gene lost 7 bases, with 12 bases spanning the gap. Germline V lookup: CDR1 MGHDK, CDR2 SYGVNS. The length of the CDR3 is 15 residues. In nucleotides, the CDR3 is TGTGCCAGCAGTGAATACTGGGGGCGCGGTGAAAAACTGTTTTTT. It codes for CASSEYWGRGEKLFF.

This chain connects TRBV2 to TRBJ1-5, with a possible D match to TRBD1 (5 bases). V gave up 8 bases and J gave up 2 bases, with 16 bases separating them. This CDR3 spans 15 amino acids. Germline CDR1 is SNHLY and CDR2 is FYNNEI. The CDR3, as DNA: TGTGCCAGCGGAGCGGGAGGGACCGGCAATCAGCCCCAGCATTTT. The encoded protein is CASGAGGTGNQPQHF.